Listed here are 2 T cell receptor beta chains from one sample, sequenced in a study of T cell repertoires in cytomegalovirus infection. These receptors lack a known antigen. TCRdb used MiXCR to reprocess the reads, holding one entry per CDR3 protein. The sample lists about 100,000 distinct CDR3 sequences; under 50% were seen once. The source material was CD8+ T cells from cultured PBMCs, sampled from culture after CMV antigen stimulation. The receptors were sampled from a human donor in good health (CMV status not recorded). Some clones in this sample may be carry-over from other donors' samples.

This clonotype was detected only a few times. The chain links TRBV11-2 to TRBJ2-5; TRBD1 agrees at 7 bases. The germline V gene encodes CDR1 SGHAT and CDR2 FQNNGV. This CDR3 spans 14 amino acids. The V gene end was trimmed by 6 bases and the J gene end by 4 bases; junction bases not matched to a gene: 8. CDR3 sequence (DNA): TGTGCCAGCAGTCCCGTTCCAGGGGGAGAGACCCAGTACTTC. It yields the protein CASSPVPGGETQYF.

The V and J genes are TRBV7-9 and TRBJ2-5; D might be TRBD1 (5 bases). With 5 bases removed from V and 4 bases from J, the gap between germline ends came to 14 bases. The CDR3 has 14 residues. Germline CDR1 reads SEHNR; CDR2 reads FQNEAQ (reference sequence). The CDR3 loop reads CASSPAGSRETQYF. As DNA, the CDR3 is TGTGCCAGCAGCCCTGCAGGGTCCAGAGAGACCCAGTACTTC.